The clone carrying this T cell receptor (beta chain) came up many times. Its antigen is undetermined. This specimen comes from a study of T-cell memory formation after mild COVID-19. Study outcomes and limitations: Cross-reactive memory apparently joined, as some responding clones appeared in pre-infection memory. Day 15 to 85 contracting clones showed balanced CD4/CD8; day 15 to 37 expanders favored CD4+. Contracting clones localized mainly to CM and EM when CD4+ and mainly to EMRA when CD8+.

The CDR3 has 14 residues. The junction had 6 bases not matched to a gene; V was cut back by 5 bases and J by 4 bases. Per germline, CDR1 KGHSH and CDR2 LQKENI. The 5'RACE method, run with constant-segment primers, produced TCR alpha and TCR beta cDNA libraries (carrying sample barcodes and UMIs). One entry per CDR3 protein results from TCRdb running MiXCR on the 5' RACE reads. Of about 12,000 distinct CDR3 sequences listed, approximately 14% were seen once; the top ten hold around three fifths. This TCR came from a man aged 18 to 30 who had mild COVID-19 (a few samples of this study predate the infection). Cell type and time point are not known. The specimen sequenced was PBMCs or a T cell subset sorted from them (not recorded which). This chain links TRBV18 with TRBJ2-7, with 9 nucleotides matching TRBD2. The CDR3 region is CASSVGGLAYEQYV. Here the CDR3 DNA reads TGTGCCAGCTCAGTCGGGGGACTAGCTTACGAGCAGTACGTC.